This T cell receptor beta chain was profiled in a study of CD8+ T cells in alopecia areata. Indicated treatment: oral pan-JAK inhibitor, 5-10 mg twice daily. The V gene lost 4 bases and the J gene lost 5 bases, with 14 bases spanning the gap. Germline-derived CDR1 and CDR2 are SQVTM and ANQGSEA. The CDR3 consists of 13 residues. Extraction and reverse transcription of RNA yielded cDNA as the sequencing template. Profiled with immunoSEQ multiplex PCR; TCRdb holds only in-frame clones, not every one. The profile shows more than 100,000 clones, 53% of them singletons. Material: CD4+ T cells sorted from blood, obtained at week 4, from a patient treated with tofacitinib. This receptor was identified in a human donor with alopecia areata. The chain has TRBV29-1 and TRBJ1-1, with D perhaps TRBD1 (5 bases). Here the CDR3 reads CSVAERDQTEAFF. Written as DNA, the CDR3 is TGCAGCGTTGCGGAGAGGGACCAGACTGAAGCTTTCTTT. The full variable domain, rest sourced from reference TRBV29-1 and TRBJ1-1, is SAVISQKPSRDICQRGTSLTIQCQVDSQVTMMFWYRQQPGQSLTLIATANQGSEATYESGFVIDKFPISRPNLTFSTLTVSNMSPEDSSIYLCSVAERDQTEAFFGQGTRLTVV.